The rows below give T cell receptor beta chains drawn from one sample of a study of T cell repertoires in ileal Crohn's disease. Libraries were prepared by immunoSEQ multiplex PCR; TCRdb keeps only in-frame clonotypes and omits some of them. In the table there are about 8,400 clones, around 81% of which are singletons. Sequencing input: ileal tissue. These receptors were taken from an adult with Crohn's disease. Each CDR3 is given with its conserved first and last residue. D genes are given only for firm matches. A clone size is listed for some rows: how often the clone was seen (once, few, many), or a class if it is expanded.

clone_size: -; j_call: TRBJ2-2; d_call: -; v_call: TRBV9; cdr3_aa: CASSVGSQGGNTGELFF; cdr3_nt: TGTGCCAGCAGCGTAGGTTCACAAGGAGGGAACACCGGGGAGCTGTTTTTT
clone_size: -; j_call: TRBJ2-7; d_call: TRBD1; v_call: TRBV2; cdr3_aa: CASSLGQGYEQYF; cdr3_nt: TGTGCCAGCAGCCTCGGACAGGGCTACGAGCAGTACTTC
clone_size: -; j_call: TRBJ2-2; d_call: TRBD2; v_call: TRBV5-1; cdr3_aa: CASSKGLAGGANTGELFF; cdr3_nt: TGCGCCAGCAGCAAGGGACTAGCGGGAGGGGCGAACACCGGGGAGCTGTTTTTT
clone_size: -; j_call: TRBJ1-5; d_call: -; v_call: TRBV5-5; cdr3_aa: CASSLDRGSNQPQHF; cdr3_nt: TGTGCCAGCAGCTTGGATCGGGGAAGCAATCAGCCCCAGCATTTT
clone_size: -; j_call: TRBJ1-5; d_call: -; v_call: TRBV19; cdr3_aa: CASSIEVYSNQPQHF; cdr3_nt: TGTGCCAGTAGTATAGAAGTATATAGCAATCAGCCCCAGCATTTT
clone_size: -; j_call: TRBJ1-2; d_call: -; v_call: TRBV6-1; cdr3_aa: CASRVQDPYTF; cdr3_nt: TGTGCCAGCAGGGTACAGGATCCCTACACCTTC
clone_size: -; j_call: TRBJ2-7; d_call: -; v_call: TRBV5-8; cdr3_aa: CASSLAWAGTGEQYF; cdr3_nt: TGTGCCAGCAGCTTGGCTTGGGCAGGGACCGGCGAGCAGTACTTC
clone_size: -; j_call: TRBJ1-5; d_call: -; v_call: TRBV27; cdr3_aa: CASSLSGGNQPQHF; cdr3_nt: TGTGCCAGCTCTTTATCGGGAGGCAATCAGCCCCAGCATTTT
clone_size: -; j_call: TRBJ2-7; d_call: -; v_call: TRBV5-4; cdr3_aa: CASSREHEQYF; cdr3_nt: TGTGCCAGCAGCCGTGAACACGAGCAGTACTTC
clone_size: -; j_call: TRBJ2-7; d_call: TRBD1; v_call: TRBV5-4; cdr3_aa: CASSLAWDRGDEQYF; cdr3_nt: TGTGCCAGCAGCTTGGCCTGGGACAGGGGCGACGAGCAGTACTTC
clone_size: few; j_call: TRBJ2-7; d_call: -; v_call: TRBV4-3; cdr3_aa: CASSQELLLGSYEQYF; cdr3_nt: TGCGCCAGCAGCCAAGAATTGCTACTTGGTTCCTACGAGCAGTACTTC
clone_size: -; j_call: TRBJ2-7; d_call: -; v_call: TRBV4-3; cdr3_aa: CASSLASTGTSYEQYF; cdr3_nt: TGCGCCAGCAGCCTCGCGTCAACAGGGACCTCCTACGAGCAGTACTTC
clone_size: -; j_call: TRBJ1-1; d_call: -; v_call: TRBV28; cdr3_aa: CASSVPSLNTEAFF; cdr3_nt: TGTGCCAGCAGTGTCCCGAGCTTGAACACTGAAGCTTTCTTT
clone_size: few; j_call: TRBJ2-5; d_call: TRBD1; v_call: TRBV7-8; cdr3_aa: CASSLETGGRVTQYF; cdr3_nt: TGTGCCAGCAGCTTAGAGACAGGGGGTAGGGTGACCCAGTACTTC
clone_size: -; j_call: TRBJ2-7; d_call: -; v_call: TRBV6-6; cdr3_aa: CASSYGRPDSHYEQYF; cdr3_nt: TGTGCCAGCAGTTACGGGAGACCCGACAGCCACTACGAGCAGTACTTC
clone_size: -; j_call: TRBJ1-1; d_call: -; v_call: TRBV5-5; cdr3_aa: CASSLVGDTEAFF; cdr3_nt: TGTGCCAGCAGCTTGGTGGGGGACACTGAAGCTTTCTTT
clone_size: -; j_call: TRBJ2-5; d_call: -; v_call: TRBV29-1; cdr3_aa: CSVEGVFQETQYF; cdr3_nt: TGCAGCGTCGAGGGGGTATTCCAAGAGACCCAGTACTTC
clone_size: -; j_call: TRBJ1-5; d_call: -; v_call: TRBV11-3; cdr3_aa: CASSLGRVDSRPQHF; cdr3_nt: TGTGCCAGCAGCCTGGGGAGGGTCGATAGTCGGCCCCAGCATTTT
clone_size: -; j_call: TRBJ1-1; d_call: -; v_call: TRBV5-1; cdr3_aa: CASTAPNTEAFF; cdr3_nt: TGCGCCAGCACGGCCCCCAACACTGAAGCTTTCTTT
clone_size: -; j_call: TRBJ2-1; d_call: -; v_call: TRBV30; cdr3_aa: CAQSGVNEQFF; cdr3_nt: TGTGCCCAATCGGGGGTCAATGAGCAGTTCTTC
clone_size: once; j_call: TRBJ2-7; d_call: TRBD2; v_call: TRBV5-1; cdr3_aa: CASSFTSGSSYEQYF; cdr3_nt: TGCGCCAGCAGCTTCACTAGCGGAAGCTCCTACGAGCAGTACTTC
clone_size: -; j_call: TRBJ1-1; d_call: -; v_call: TRBV5-1; cdr3_aa: CASSLAGKNTEAFF; cdr3_nt: TGCGCCAGCAGCTTGGCGGGGAAGAACACTGAAGCTTTCTTT
clone_size: -; j_call: TRBJ2-7; d_call: TRBD1; v_call: TRBV9; cdr3_aa: CASRRDSSSYEQYF; cdr3_nt: TGTGCCAGCCGCCGGGACAGCAGCTCCTACGAGCAGTACTTC
clone_size: -; j_call: TRBJ2-7; d_call: -; v_call: TRBV18; cdr3_aa: CASSPGVQSSYEQYF; cdr3_nt: TGTGCCAGCTCACCGGGGGTACAATCCTCCTACGAGCAGTACTTC
clone_size: -; j_call: TRBJ1-1; d_call: TRBD1; v_call: TRBV29-1; cdr3_aa: CSVETGYNSEAFF; cdr3_nt: TGCAGCGTTGAGACAGGGTATAATTCTGAAGCTTTCTTT
clone_size: -; j_call: TRBJ1-4; d_call: -; v_call: TRBV11-2; cdr3_aa: CASSFTDSNEKLFF; cdr3_nt: TGTGCCAGCAGCTTCACGGACAGTAATGAAAAACTGTTTTTT
clone_size: -; j_call: TRBJ2-1; d_call: -; v_call: TRBV5-4; cdr3_aa: CASSLETNNEQFF; cdr3_nt: TGTGCCAGCAGCTTGGAGACTAACAATGAGCAGTTCTTC
clone_size: -; j_call: TRBJ2-7; d_call: TRBD1; v_call: TRBV19; cdr3_aa: CASSTGQGAEEQYF; cdr3_nt: TGTGCCAGTAGTACGGGACAGGGGGCAGAAGAGCAGTACTTC
clone_size: -; j_call: TRBJ2-2; d_call: TRBD1; v_call: TRBV30; cdr3_aa: CAWGGTGVRELFF; cdr3_nt: TGTGCCTGGGGAGGGACAGGGGTAAGGGAGCTGTTTTTT
clone_size: -; j_call: TRBJ1-4; d_call: TRBD1; v_call: TRBV5-4; cdr3_aa: CASSAGSGGGKLFF; cdr3_nt: TGTGCCAGCAGCGCGGGATCAGGGGGCGGAAAACTGTTTTTT